This T cell receptor beta chain was sequenced for a study of CD8 T cells in ankylosing spondylitis. General study points: Within peripheral blood, clones linked to disease were CD8+ and relatively rare. Within ankylosing spondylitis blood, a TCR beta motif made up of roughly eight highly homologous variants appeared to be characteristic. Certain motif variants had earlier appeared in reactive arthritis synovial fluid and blood.

TCR beta libraries were made by quantitative 5'-RACE with molecular barcodes. TCRdb independently ran MiXCR on the 5' RACE reads; one entry per CDR3 protein. This sample has around 480,000 distinct CDR3 sequences, with over 15% found just once. Trimming pared 5 bases from V and 6 bases from J, leaving 20 bases between. CDR3 size: 16 residues. Germline CDR1 SEHNR, CDR2 FQNEAQ (reference sequence). About this clonotype itself: The antigen remains undetermined.

V is TRBV7-9 and J is TRBJ2-1; D might be TRBD1 (6 bases). The sequencing sample was made of blood, either unsorted or a sorted T cell fraction (not recorded which). This clonotype originated in a male donor with ankylosing spondylitis. Written as DNA, the CDR3 is TGTGCCAGCAGCCCACCCGGCCGACCAGGGGCCAATGAGCAGTTCTTC. It encodes CASSPPGRPGANEQFF.